This T cell receptor (beta chain) was recorded in a study of T-cell memory formation after mild COVID-19 (dated by TCRdb to the early 2020s). Looking at the study overall: TCR sequence clusters from the two donors were found to be largely donor specific. The cohort comprised two young, previously healthy adult volunteers, one female and one male. T-cell clones expanding and contracting after mild COVID-19 in a couple of donors were tracked by longitudinal TCRalpha and TCRbeta repertoire sequencing.

Ficoll-Paque density gradient centrifugation was used to isolate PBMCs. Sequencing was carried out with an Illumina NovaSeq 6000. Using 5'RACE with constant-segment primers, TCRalpha and TCRbeta cDNA libraries were constructed, with sample barcodes and unique molecular identifiers added in the process. RNA was extracted from every sample with Trizol reagent. Libraries were amplified in two PCR steps, with a second sample barcode and Illumina TruSeq adapters added in the second step. Libraries were sequenced on an Illumina NovaSeq with 2 x 150 bp paired-end reads. On the authors' methods: Reads were demultiplexed and collapsed into UMI-guided consensus sequences with migec v1.2.7. Using mixcr v2.1.11, the UMI consensuses were aligned to TRA and TRB V and J templates and assembled into clonotypes. A clonotype was counted as expanded or contracted only if both edgeR and NoisET called the change significant, with noise models trained on biological replicates. For edgeR calls, the cutoffs were a false discovery rate-adjusted p below 0.01 and a log2 fold-change threshold of 1. As an exploratory analysis of dynamics, max-normalized trajectories of the 1000 most abundant clonotypes were examined with PCA combined with hierarchical clustering. Each responding clone was given a CD4 or CD8 phenotype based on the CD4+ and CD8+ repertoires, which had been sequenced separately. TCRdb trimmed the raw reads at Q25, called clones with MiXCR and kept productive beta chains. Each CDR3 protein appears once, grouped with its most common genes and DNA. The V and J calls here are based on TCRdb, not the publication. Here the sample has roughly 150,000 distinct CDR3 sequences; 10% to 15% occur a single time. Approximately 3.4% of the sample is in the top ten clones.

Results the study describes overall, beyond this receptor: From day 15 to 85, contracting clones showed balanced CD4/CD8 phenotypes, whereas a second wave of clones that expanded from day 15 to 37 leaned towards CD4+. Contracting CD4+ clones appeared mostly in the CM and EM memory subsets, whereas CD8+ clones were enriched in EMRA. The detection of some responding clones in pre-infection memory suggests that pre-existing cross-reactive memory T cells joined the SARS-CoV-2 response. Whether the second-wave clones peaking on day 37 were SARS-CoV-2 specific was not confirmed. Only a couple of mild cases were covered in the study, and larger cohorts including severe cases with pre-infection samples were considered necessary.

Comments on this clonotype: What this receptor recognizes is not known. Within one base of it there is no much larger clone, and no base qualities were kept.

CDR1 DFQATT and CDR2 SNEGSKA were looked up in the germline V gene (reference sequence). The CDR3 covers 13 residues, taking in both the cysteine and the phenylalanine. The kept DNA is CDR3 alone, 39 bases in frame from the first base. V is cut by 1 base and J by 6 bases, and the space between the germline ends is 10 bases. The chain is assembled from TRBV20-1 and TRBJ1-5; TRBD1 is a possible D gene, resting on 6 matching bases. The receptor comes from a young man who had mild COVID-19 (a few samples of this study predate the infection). The sample titles of this study are shuffled in the database, so cell type and time point are left out; the donor was told from shared clones. Specimen: PBMCs or a T cell subset sorted from them (not recorded which). The CDR3 region: CSARGGGGQPQHF. The DNA sequence is given as TGCAGTGCTAGAGGGGGGGGCGGTCAGCCCCAGCATTTT.